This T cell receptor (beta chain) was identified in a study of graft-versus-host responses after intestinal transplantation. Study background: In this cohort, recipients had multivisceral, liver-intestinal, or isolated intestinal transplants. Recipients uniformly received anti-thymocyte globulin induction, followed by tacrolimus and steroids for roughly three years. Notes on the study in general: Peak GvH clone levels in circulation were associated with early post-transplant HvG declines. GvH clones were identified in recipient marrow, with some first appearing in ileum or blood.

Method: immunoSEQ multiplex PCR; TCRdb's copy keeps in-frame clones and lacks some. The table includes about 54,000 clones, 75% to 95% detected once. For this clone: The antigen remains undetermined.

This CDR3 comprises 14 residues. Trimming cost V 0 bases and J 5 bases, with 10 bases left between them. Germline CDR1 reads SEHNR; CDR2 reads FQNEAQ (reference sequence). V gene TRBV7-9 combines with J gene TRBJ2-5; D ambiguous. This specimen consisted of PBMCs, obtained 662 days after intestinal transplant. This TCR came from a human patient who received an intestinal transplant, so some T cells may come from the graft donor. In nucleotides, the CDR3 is TGTGCCAGCAGCTTAGCGACGCAGGTTGAGACCCAGTACTTC. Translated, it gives CASSLATQVETQYF. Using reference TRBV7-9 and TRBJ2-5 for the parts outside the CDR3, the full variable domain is DTGVSQNPRHKITKRGQNVTFRCDPISEHNRLYWYRQTLGQGPEFLTYFQNEAQLEKSRLLSDRFSAERPKGSFSTLEIQRTEQGDSAMYLCASSLATQVETQYFGPGTRLLVL.